The clone carrying this TCR beta chain is categorized as medium-sized (0.01 to 0.1%). As yet, its antigen is unknown. The data stem from a study of T-cell memory formation after mild COVID-19. Study findings and constraints: CD8+ contracting clones occupied EMRA, while CD4+ ones occupied mainly CM and EM.

The CDR3 consists of 14 residues. The V end lost 2 bases, the J end lost 2 bases, and 11 bases lay between the germline ends. The germline CDR1 and CDR2 sequences are SGHRS and YFSETQ. Amplification by 5'RACE using constant-segment primers produced TCR alpha and TCR beta cDNA libraries that carried sample barcodes and UMIs. Using its own MiXCR run on the 5' RACE reads, TCRdb lists one record per CDR3 protein. The sample shows about 35,000 distinct CDR3 sequences, around a fifth of them seen only once. The V call is TRBV5-1, the J call TRBJ2-7; D is ambiguous. This clonotype was obtained from an adult who had mild COVID-19 (a few samples of this study predate the infection). Cell type and time point are not known. Sequencing input: PBMCs or a T cell subset sorted from them (not recorded which). The CDR3 here is CASSLGGTTYEQYF. The CDR3 bases are TGCGCCAGCAGCTTAGGCGGTACAACCTACGAGCAGTACTTC.